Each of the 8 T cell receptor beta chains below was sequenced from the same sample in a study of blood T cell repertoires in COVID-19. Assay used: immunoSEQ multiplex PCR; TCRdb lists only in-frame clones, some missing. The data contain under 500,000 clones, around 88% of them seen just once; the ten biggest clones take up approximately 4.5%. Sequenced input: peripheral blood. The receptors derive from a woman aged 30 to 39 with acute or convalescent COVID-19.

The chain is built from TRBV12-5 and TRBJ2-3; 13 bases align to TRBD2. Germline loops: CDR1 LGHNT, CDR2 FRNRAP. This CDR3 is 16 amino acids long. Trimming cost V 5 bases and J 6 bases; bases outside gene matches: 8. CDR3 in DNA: TGTGCTAGTGGTCCTAGTGGACTAGCGGGGGTGGATACGCAGTATTTT. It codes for CASGPSGLAGVDTQYF.

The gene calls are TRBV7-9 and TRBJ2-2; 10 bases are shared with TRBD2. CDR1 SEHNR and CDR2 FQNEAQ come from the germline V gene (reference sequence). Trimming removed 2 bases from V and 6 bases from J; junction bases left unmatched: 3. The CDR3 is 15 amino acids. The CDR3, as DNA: TGTGCCAGCAGCTTAACTAGCGGGGTTTCCGGGGAGCTGTTTTTT. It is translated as CASSLTSGVSGELFF.

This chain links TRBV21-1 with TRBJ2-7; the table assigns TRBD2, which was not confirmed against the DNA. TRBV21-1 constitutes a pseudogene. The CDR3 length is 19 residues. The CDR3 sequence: CASSKPKGTSGAWTYEQYF. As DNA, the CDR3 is TGTGCCAGCAGCAAACCAAAGGGGACTAGCGGGGCGTGGACCTACGAGCAGTACTTC.

CDR3: CASSQEPAGAEETQYF. As DNA, the CDR3 is TGCGCCAGCAGCCAAGAGCCAGCGGGGGCCGAAGAGACCCAGTACTTC. The rearrangement joins TRBV4-1 to TRBJ2-5; the match to TRBD2 covers 8 bases. V dropped 0 bases and J dropped 3; count of bases not matched to a gene: 6. The CDR3 runs 16 residues. Germline CDR1 is MGHRA and CDR2 is YSYEKL.

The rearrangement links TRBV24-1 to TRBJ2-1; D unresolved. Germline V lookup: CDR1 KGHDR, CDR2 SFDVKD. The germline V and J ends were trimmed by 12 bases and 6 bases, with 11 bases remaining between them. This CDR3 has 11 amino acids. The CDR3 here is CASSSGNEQFF. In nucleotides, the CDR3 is TGTGCCTCCTCCTCCGGCAATGAGCAGTTCTTC.

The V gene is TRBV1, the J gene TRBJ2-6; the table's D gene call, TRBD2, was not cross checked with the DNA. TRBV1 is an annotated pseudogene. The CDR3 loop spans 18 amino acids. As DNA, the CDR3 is TGCACCAGCAGCCTCCTAGCGGGGGTTCCCTCTGGGGCCAACGTCCTGACTTTC. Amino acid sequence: CTSSLLAGVPSGANVLTF.

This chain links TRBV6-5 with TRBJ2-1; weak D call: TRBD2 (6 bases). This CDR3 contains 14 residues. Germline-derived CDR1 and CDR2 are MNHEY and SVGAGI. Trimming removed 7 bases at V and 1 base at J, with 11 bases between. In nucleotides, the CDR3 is TGTGCCAGCACCCCCGGAGGGTCCTACAATGAGCAGTTCTTC. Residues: CASTPGGSYNEQFF.

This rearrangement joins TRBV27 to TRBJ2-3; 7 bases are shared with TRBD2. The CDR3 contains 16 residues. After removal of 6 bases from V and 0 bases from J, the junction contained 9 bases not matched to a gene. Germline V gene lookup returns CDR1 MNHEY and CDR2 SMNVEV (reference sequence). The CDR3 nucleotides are TGTGCCAGCAGGGCCAGCGGGACCTTAAGCACAGATACGCAGTATTTT. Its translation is CASRASGTLSTDTQYF.